This T cell receptor (beta chain) originates from a study of blood T cell repertoires in COVID-19. Study information: Acute-phase and convalescent COVID-19 samples originated in the United States, Italy and Spain. The analysed material was cDNA or gDNA that came from T cells, B-cell-depleted T cells, or PBMCs.

In the authors' methods: Amplifying reference gene primers gave estimates of nucleated cell counts. The repertoire was sequenced with immunoSEQ multiplex PCR; TCRdb's copy has only in-frame clones and lacks some. V and J calls and clone size come straight from that table; D and trimming were deduced from the DNA. The sample yields 35,000 to 50,000 clones, around 89% seen once. This CDR3 region has 14 residues. V lost 4 bases and J lost 3, with 14 bases in between. Germline V gene lookup returns CDR1 SGHRS and CDR2 YFSETQ. This clonotype was obtained from a human donor in a cohort sampled during active COVID-19. Sequenced input: peripheral blood. This sequence joins TRBV5-1 and TRBJ2-7; D is undetermined. The CDR3 is CASSVGGRNYEQYF. The CDR3 coding sequence is TGCGCCAGCAGCGTTGGCGGCCGAAACTACGAGCAGTACTTC.